Below are 27 T cell receptor beta chains sequenced from a single sample in a study of blood T cell repertoires in COVID-19 (dated by TCRdb to about 2020). The library was made by the immunoSEQ multiplex PCR assay. Sourced from immuneACCESS, this table was stored by TCRdb with only in-frame sequences that have V and J called. A share of the clones is absent; for the studies checked, an unresolved V gene accounts for under half, and the remainder has no known explanation. The sample records 290,000 or so clones, around 87% of which are singletons. The top ten clonotypes cover 3.5% to 5% of the sample. The sequenced sample consisted of PBMCs or T cells enriched from blood (not recorded which). Every receptor here comes from a woman under 30 with acute COVID-19.

The V call is TRBV19, the J call TRBJ1-1; 8 bases are a match to TRBD1. Per the germline V gene, CDR1 is LNHDA and CDR2 is SQIVND (reference sequence). V trimming: 5 bases; J trimming: 2 bases; junction bases outside the gene matches: 4. The CDR3 loop spans 14 amino acids. CDR3 protein: CASSPGQVNTEAFF. DNA for the CDR3: TGTGCCAGTAGTCCGGGACAGGTTAACACTGAAGCTTTCTTT.

This chain uses TRBV28 with TRBJ1-3; no reliable D call. The V gene lost 4 bases and the J gene lost 0 bases, with 13 bases spanning the gap. CDR1 and CDR2 from the germline V gene are MDHEN and SYDVKM. The CDR3 has 16 residues. Written as DNA, the CDR3 is TGTGCCAGCAGTTCCTCCCCCCGCGGCTCTGGAAACACCATATATTTT. Translated, it gives CASSSSPRGSGNTIYF.

This chain links TRBV30 with TRBJ1-6, with a weak D call TRBD1 (6 bases). V was pared by 5 bases and J by 11 bases, with 19 bases between. This CDR3 is 14 amino acids long. CDR1 and CDR2 from the germline V gene are GTSNPN and SVGIG (reference sequence). DNA for the CDR3: TGTGCCTGGGGCCTTTTCGATCAGGGGACACCCCTCCACTTT. Its protein is CAWGLFDQGTPLHF.

The rearrangement links TRBV28 to TRBJ1-2; the D gene is possibly TRBD1 (5 bases). Germline CDR1 reads MDHEN; CDR2 reads SYDVKM. The V gene lost 7 bases and the J gene lost 1 base, with 10 bases spanning the gap. The CDR3 is 13 amino acids. The chain's CDR3 is CASTGVYNYGYTF. DNA for the CDR3: TGTGCCAGCACGGGGGTTTATAACTATGGCTACACCTTC.

This sequence joins TRBV21-1 and TRBJ2-4; the listed D gene, TRBD2, was not tested against the DNA. TRBV21-1 is classified as a pseudogene. The length of the CDR3 is 16 residues. CDR3 bases: TGTGCCAGCAGCAAAGTGGAGGGGATCACCAAAAACATTCAGTACTTC. Translation gives CASSKVEGITKNIQYF.

In nucleotides, the CDR3 is TGTGCCAGCCTGGACGGGGACATCTATGGCTACACCTTC. Its protein is CASLDGDIYGYTF. The chain carries TRBV28 and TRBJ1-2; maybe TRBD1 (6 bases). The CDR3 spans 13 residues. Between the trimmed V and J ends, which lost 8 bases and 4 bases, there was a span of 14 bases. Germline lookup yields CDR1 MDHEN and CDR2 SYDVKM.

J is TRBJ1-3 and V is TRBV5-1; 8 bases fit TRBD1. This CDR3 region has 19 residues. Germline V CDR1 and CDR2: SGHRS, YFSETQ. Trimming took 4 bases from V and 1 from J; bases not matched to a gene: 16. The CDR3 coding sequence is TGCGCCAGCAGCCGGGACTTATCAGGGGGCTCAAGGTCTGGAAACACCATATATTTT. It translates to CASSRDLSGGSRSGNTIYF.

The gene calls are TRBV2 and TRBJ2-2; D is possibly TRBD1 (6 bases). This CDR3 contains 14 residues. Per the germline V gene, CDR1 is SNHLY and CDR2 is FYNNEI. V was pared by 6 bases and J by 4 bases, with 12 bases between. The CDR3 here is CASRGTFSTGELFF. CDR3 DNA sequence: TGTGCCAGCAGGGGGACATTCAGCACCGGGGAGCTGTTTTTT.

The chain has TRBV5-1 and TRBJ2-7; 9 bases agree with TRBD1. The length of the CDR3 is 13 residues. With 4 bases clipped from V and 2 bases from J, the junction kept 1 base outside the gene matches. CDR1 and CDR2 (germline): SGHRS, YFSETQ. The CDR3 coding sequence is TGCGCCAGCAGCCGGACAGGGGCCTACGAGCAGTACTTC. Its translation is CASSRTGAYEQYF.

CDR3 in DNA: TGTGCAGCAAAACGTGAAGGGAGGGCCTACGAGCAGTACTTC. This codes for CAAKREGRAYEQYF. The rearrangement uses TRBV21-1 and TRBJ2-7; the table's D call of TRBD2 was not tested on the DNA. TRBV21-1 is tagged as a pseudogene. This CDR3 region has 14 residues.

V gene TRBV28 combines with J gene TRBJ1-1; 10 bases agree with TRBD1. After removal of 2 bases from V and 3 bases from J, the junction contained 3 bases not matched to a gene. The CDR3 runs 15 residues. Germline V gene data show CDR1 as MDHEN and CDR2 as SYDVKM. CDR3: CASSLLGTGDTEAFF. For the CDR3, the DNA is TGTGCCAGCAGTTTACTTGGGACAGGGGACACTGAAGCTTTCTTT.

The V call is TRBV2, the J call TRBJ1-3; D unresolved. Trimming stripped 4 bases from V and 0 bases from J, with 10 bases between. This CDR3 spans 15 amino acids. Germline loops: CDR1 SNHLY, CDR2 FYNNEI. In DNA, the CDR3 is TGTGCCAGCAGTGGTCAAAGCTACTCTGGAAACACCATATATTTT. Its protein product is CASSGQSYSGNTIYF. The full variable domain, completed using reference TRBV2 and TRBJ1-3, is EPEVTQTPSHQVTQMGQEVILRCVPISNHLYFYWYRQILGQKVEFLVSFYNNEISEKSEIFDDQFSVERPDGSNFTLKIRSTKLEDSAMYFCASSGQSYSGNTIYFGEGSWLTVV.

The rearrangement links TRBV4-2 to TRBJ2-3, with 12 bases identical to TRBD2. The CDR3 length is 18 residues. The V gene end was trimmed by 1 base and the J gene end by 0 bases; junction bases not matched to a gene: 5. Germline V gives CDR1 LGHNA, CDR2 YNFKEQ. The CDR3 DNA follows: TGTGCCAGCAGCCAAGCCCTAGCGGGAGGGCCTAGCACAGATACGCAGTATTTT. Its protein is CASSQALAGGPSTDTQYF.

The chain recombines TRBV29-1 with TRBJ2-7; 7 bases map to TRBD1. This CDR3 has 13 residues. From germline, CDR1 is SQVTM and CDR2 ANQGSEA. V gave up 3 bases and J gave up 5 bases; unmatched junction bases: 7. The CDR3 reads CSVDRQGDNEQYF. The DNA for the CDR3 is TGCAGCGTTGATAGGCAGGGGGATAACGAGCAGTACTTC.

This clone has a single count. This chain uses TRBV4-1 with TRBJ2-7, with TRBD2 identical over 7 bases. CDR1 and CDR2 (germline): MGHRA, YSYEKL. The trim removed 1 base at V and 0 bases at J, leaving 6 bases unmatched. This CDR3 region has 16 residues. The CDR3 spells CASSQAETGGSYEQYF. The DNA of the CDR3 is TGCGCCAGCAGCCAAGCGGAGACGGGGGGCTCCTACGAGCAGTACTTC.

The gene calls are TRBV7-9 and TRBJ2-3; D remains unclear. The ends were cut back, 6 bases at V and 2 bases at J, with 12 bases in the middle. The CDR3 contains 14 residues. Germline-derived CDR1 and CDR2 are SEHNR and FQNEAQ (reference sequence). The CDR3 here is CASRSVRFTDTQYF. In DNA form, the CDR3 reads TGTGCCAGCAGGTCTGTGAGGTTCACAGATACGCAGTATTTT.

The V and J genes are TRBV19 and TRBJ1-3; 9 positions match TRBD1. CDR1 and CDR2 (germline): LNHDA, SQIVND (reference sequence). V dropped 5 bases and J dropped 8; count of bases not matched to a gene: 10. There are 15 residues in the CDR3. Here the CDR3 DNA reads TGTGCCAGTAGTCCCCGACAGGGGGGGTGGGACACCATATATTTT. This codes for CASSPRQGGWDTIYF.

This clone was detected once. The rearrangement links TRBV10-2 to TRBJ1-6; D gene unclear. The CDR3 is made up of 12 amino acids. Trimming cost V 2 bases and J 10 bases, with 6 bases left between them. CDR1 and CDR2 from the germline V gene are WSHSY and SAAADI. CDR3 DNA sequence: TGCGCCAGCAGTGAGCCCTCCTCACCCCTCCACTTT. This gives the protein CASSEPSSPLHF.

The chain has TRBV6-2 or TRBV6-3 and TRBJ1-4, with 8 nucleotides matching TRBD1. The V gene end was trimmed by 6 bases and the J gene end by 0 bases; junction bases not matched to a gene: 9. The CDR3 is 17 amino acids. Per the germline V gene, CDR1 is MNHEY and CDR2 is SVGEGT. Here the CDR3 reads CASSPRTGITTNEKLFF. In DNA form, the CDR3 reads TGTGCCAGCAGCCCTCGGACAGGGATTACAACTAATGAAAAACTGTTTTTT.

The V gene is TRBV27, the J gene TRBJ2-7; D may be TRBD1 (6 bases). This CDR3 is 13 amino acids long. V was pared by 2 bases and J by 5 bases, with 10 bases between. The germline gives CDR1 MNHEY, CDR2 SMNVEV (reference sequence). CDR3 loop: CASSLRGTNEQYF. The CDR3 bases are TGTGCCAGCAGTTTAAGGGGGACAAACGAGCAGTACTTC.

This sequence joins TRBV7-9 and TRBJ1-2, with 8 bases matching TRBD1. The CDR3 is 14 residues long. V lost 1 base, J lost 8 bases, and 6 bases stayed unmatched. Germline-derived CDR1 and CDR2 are SEHNR and FQNEAQ (reference sequence). The chain's CDR3 is CASSLDLDRDGYTF. CDR3 bases: TGTGCCAGCAGCTTAGATCTGGACAGGGACGGCTACACCTTC.

In its sample, this clone was seen a few times. This rearrangement joins TRBV2 to TRBJ2-7; no firm D call. The germline gives CDR1 SNHLY, CDR2 FYNNEI. The length of the CDR3 is 14 residues. V dropped 3 bases and J dropped 1 base, with 10 bases sitting between them. CDR3 coding DNA: TGTGCCAGCAGTGAGAGGCCTAGTTCCTACGAGCAGTACTTC. Translation gives CASSERPSSYEQYF.

This clone was recorded once. The chain links TRBV2 to TRBJ1-5, with D hard to call. V dropped 4 bases and J dropped 0 bases, with 16 bases sitting between them. This CDR3 is 17 amino acids long. Germline-derived CDR1 and CDR2 are SNHLY and FYNNEI. DNA for the CDR3: TGTGCCAGCAGTGCCCCACCTGGAGTGAATAGCAATCAGCCCCAGCATTTT. It codes for CASSAPPGVNSNQPQHF.

The chain joins TRBV6-4 to TRBJ2-3; D is unresolved. V lost 6 bases and J lost 6, with 10 bases in between. CDR3 size: 12 residues. Per the germline V gene, CDR1 is MRHNA and CDR2 is SNTAGT. The CDR3 protein is CASRSEADTQYF. The DNA of the CDR3 is TGTGCCAGCAGATCCGAGGCGGATACGCAGTATTTT.

The V gene is TRBV27, the J gene TRBJ1-4; D is unresolved. V was trimmed by 4 bases and J by 7 bases, leaving 19 bases between them. CDR3 length equals 16 residues. CDR1 and CDR2 from the germline V gene are MNHEY and SMNVEV (reference sequence). The CDR3 spells CASSSSGLGMAEKLFF. Written as DNA, the CDR3 is TGTGCCAGCAGTTCCTCCGGACTAGGGATGGCTGAAAAACTGTTTTTT. Together with reference TRBV27 and TRBJ1-4, the CDR3 gives the full variable domain: EAQVTQNPRYLITVTGKKLTVTCSQNMNHEYMSWYRQDPGLGLRQIYYSMNVEVTDKGDVPEGYKVSRKEKRNFPLILESPSPNQTSLYFCASSSSGLGMAEKLFFGSGTQLSVL.

The rearrangement joins TRBV30 to TRBJ2-1, with a tentative D call TRBD2 (6 bases). CDR3 length: 19 amino acids. V dropped 2 bases and J dropped 0 bases, with 23 bases sitting between them. The V gene's germline CDR1 is GTSNPN and CDR2 SVGIG (reference sequence). This CDR3 is CAWSSTASVGRSSYNEQFF. The CDR3, as DNA: TGTGCCTGGAGTTCAACGGCTAGCGTTGGAAGGAGCTCCTACAATGAGCAGTTCTTC.

J is TRBJ2-1 and V is TRBV11-2; no clear D gene. The CDR3 loop spans 14 amino acids. V lost 2 bases, J lost 9 bases, and 14 bases lay in between. CDR1 SGHAT and CDR2 FQNNGV come from the germline V gene. CDR3 protein: CASSLTPRSAEQFF. CDR3 nucleotides: TGTGCCAGCAGCTTAACTCCCCGGTCCGCTGAGCAGTTCTTC.